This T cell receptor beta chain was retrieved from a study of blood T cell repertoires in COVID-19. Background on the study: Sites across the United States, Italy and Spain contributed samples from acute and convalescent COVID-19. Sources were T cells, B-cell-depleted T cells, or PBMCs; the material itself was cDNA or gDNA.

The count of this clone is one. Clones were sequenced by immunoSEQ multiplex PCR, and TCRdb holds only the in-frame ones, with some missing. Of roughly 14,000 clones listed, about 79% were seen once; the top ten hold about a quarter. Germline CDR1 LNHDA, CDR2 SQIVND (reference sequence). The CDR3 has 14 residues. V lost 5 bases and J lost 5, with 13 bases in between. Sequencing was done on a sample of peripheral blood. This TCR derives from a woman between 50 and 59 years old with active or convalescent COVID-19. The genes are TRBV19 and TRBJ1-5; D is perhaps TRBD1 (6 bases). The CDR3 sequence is CASSLPGDDQPQHF. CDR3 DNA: TGTGCCAGTAGTCTGCCAGGGGATGATCAGCCCCAGCATTTT.